The rows below give T cell receptor beta chains drawn from one sample of a study of early T cells in non-severe SARS-CoV-2 infection. TCRdb called the 5' RACE reads again in MiXCR, with one record for every CDR3 protein. The table shows almost 65,000 distinct CDR3 sequences, with less than 5.5% occurring only once. The sample was whole blood. Receptors were obtained from an adult who was a healthcare worker with PCR-confirmed SARS-CoV-2 infection or an uninfected control (not recorded which). The CDR3 runs from the conserved cysteine through the conserved F or W. The order of the fields is D gene, J gene, clone size, V gene, CDR3 protein, CDR3 DNA. A D gene is named only where the DNA matches it firmly. Clone size, where shown, is once, few, many, or a class for clones that have expanded.

TRBD2,TRBJ2-2,many,TRBV12-3/TRBV12-4,CASSTQTSGSPNTGELFF,TGTGCCAGCAGTACCCAGACTAGCGGGAGCCCGAACACCGGGGAGCTGTTTTTT
.,TRBJ1-6,many,TRBV5-1,CASSLDSNSPLHF,TGCGCCAGCAGCTTGGACAGTAATTCACCCCTCCACTTT
.,TRBJ2-2,.,TRBV19,CASSSRQVDTGELFF,TGTGCCAGTAGTTCCCGACAGGTGGACACCGGGGAGCTGTTTTTT
.,TRBJ2-1,.,TRBV7-9,CASSLATGMGNEQFF,TGTGCCAGCAGCTTAGCCACAGGGATGGGGAATGAGCAGTTCTTC
.,TRBJ2-1,many,TRBV29-1,CSVVGRAANEQFF,TGCAGCGTTGTAGGCAGGGCGGCCAATGAGCAGTTCTTC
.,TRBJ2-4,.,TRBV27,CASSPPGLTKNIQYF,TGTGCCAGCAGTCCACCCGGGTTAACCAAAAACATTCAGTACTTC
.,TRBJ1-2,few,TRBV27,CASSSLQGSYGYTF,TGTGCCAGCAGTTCCCTACAGGGTAGCTATGGCTACACCTTC
.,TRBJ2-1,.,TRBV6-1,CASPRDSYNEQFF,TGTGCCAGCCCACGGGACTCCTACAATGAGCAGTTCTTC
.,TRBJ2-2,few,TRBV3-1,CASSQDRSTLNTGELFF,TGTGCCAGCAGCCAAGACAGATCAACTTTAAACACCGGGGAGCTGTTTTTT
.,TRBJ1-2,many,TRBV28,CASSEVRVGYTF,TGTGCCAGCTCAGAGGTCAGGGTTGGCTACACCTTC
.,TRBJ2-2,many,TRBV27,CASSFFGGELFF,TGTGCCAGCAGTTTTTTCGGCGGGGAGCTGTTTTTT
.,TRBJ2-5,many,TRBV2,CASSVTEETQYF,TGTGCCAGCAGCGTCACCGAAGAGACCCAGTACTTC
.,TRBJ2-3,few,TRBV6-6,CASSSRASTDTQYF,TGTGCCAGCAGCTCGCGGGCCTCCACAGATACGCAGTATTTT
.,TRBJ2-7,.,TRBV7-9,CASSLRTTNSYEQYF,TGTGCCAGCAGCTTAAGGACCACGAACTCCTACGAGCAGTACTTC
TRBD2,TRBJ2-7,many,TRBV11-2,CASSLGWTSGYEQYF,TGTGCCAGCAGCTTAGGGTGGACTAGCGGCTACGAGCAGTACTTC
TRBD1,TRBJ1-5,many,TRBV20-1,CSARVGTGDPISNQPQHF,TGCAGTGCTAGAGTGGGGACAGGGGATCCGATTAGCAATCAGCCCCAGCATTTT
.,TRBJ2-1,many,TRBV12-5,CASGYDRQDYNEQFF,TGTGCTAGTGGTTACGATCGACAGGACTACAATGAGCAGTTCTTC
.,TRBJ1-1,many,TRBV29-1,CSVRDTEAFF,TGCAGCGTAAGGGACACTGAAGCTTTCTTT
.,TRBJ2-2,.,TRBV29-1,CSAERPGRANTGELFF,TGCAGCGCGGAAAGACCGGGACGAGCGAACACCGGGGAGCTGTTTTTT
.,TRBJ2-1,many,TRBV20-1,CSASAQRSYNEQFF,TGCAGTGCTAGTGCCCAGCGCTCCTACAATGAGCAGTTCTTC